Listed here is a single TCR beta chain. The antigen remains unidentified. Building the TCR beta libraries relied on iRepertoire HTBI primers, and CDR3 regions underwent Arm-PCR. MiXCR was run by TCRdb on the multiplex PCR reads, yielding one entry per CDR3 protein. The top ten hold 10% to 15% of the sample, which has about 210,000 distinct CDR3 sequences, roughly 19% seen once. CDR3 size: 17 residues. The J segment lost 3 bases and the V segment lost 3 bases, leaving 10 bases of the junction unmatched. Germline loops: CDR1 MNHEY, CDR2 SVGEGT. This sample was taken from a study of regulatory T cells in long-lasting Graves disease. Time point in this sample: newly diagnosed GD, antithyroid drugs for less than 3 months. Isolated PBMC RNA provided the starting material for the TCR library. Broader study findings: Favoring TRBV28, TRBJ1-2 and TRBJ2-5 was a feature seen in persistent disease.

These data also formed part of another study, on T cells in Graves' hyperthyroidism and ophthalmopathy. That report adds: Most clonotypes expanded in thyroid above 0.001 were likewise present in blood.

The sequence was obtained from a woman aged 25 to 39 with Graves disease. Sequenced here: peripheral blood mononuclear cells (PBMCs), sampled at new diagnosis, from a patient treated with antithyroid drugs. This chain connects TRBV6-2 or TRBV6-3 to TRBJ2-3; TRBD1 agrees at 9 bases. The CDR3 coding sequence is TGTGCCAGCAGTTATGAGGCGGGACAGGGAAGAACAGATACGCAGTATTTT. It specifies CASSYEAGQGRTDTQYF.